These 30 T cell receptor beta chains originate from one sample sequenced in a study of T cells after posttransplantation cyclophosphamide. Method: immunoSEQ multiplex PCR; TCRdb's copy keeps in-frame clones and lacks some. The repertoire holds around 50,000 clones, 92% seen once, with approximately 3.1% in the top ten. The specimen sequenced was PBMCs. The receptor set was obtained from a woman aged 45-65 years in good health and a related stem cell transplant donor.

For this clone: The same CDR3 also results from other DNA sequences found in this sample. The rearrangement joins TRBV30 to TRBJ1-3; 7 nucleotides agree with TRBD1. V was pared by 2 bases and J by 0 bases, with 4 bases of the junction left unmatched. This CDR3 contains 15 residues. Looked up from germline, CDR1 is GTSNPN and CDR2 is SVGIG (reference sequence). The CDR3 DNA reads as TGTGCCTGGAGTCGGGACAGCGGCTCTGGAAACACCATATATTTT. Protein sequence: CAWSRDSGSGNTIYF.

V usage is TRBV5-4 and J usage is TRBJ1-2; possibly TRBD1 for D (6 bases). V lost 7 bases and J lost 6, with 22 bases in between. The CDR3 contains 15 residues. CDR1 is SGHNT, CDR2 YYREEE, per germline (reference sequence). The CDR3 spells CASRFRGEGRDGYTF. The CDR3 nucleotides are TGTGCCAGCCGTTTCAGGGGAGAGGGACGGGATGGCTACACCTTC.

This clone occurred once. The rearrangement uses TRBV29-1 and TRBJ1-2, with 9 bases lining up with TRBD1. This CDR3 comprises 13 residues. Per germline, CDR1 SQVTM and CDR2 ANQGSEA. The J segment lost 3 bases and the V segment lost 6 bases, leaving 5 bases of the junction unmatched. CDR3 DNA sequence: TGCAGCGTGGGACAGGGAGTAGACTATGGCTACACCTTC. Its translation is CSVGQGVDYGYTF. Full variable domain (missing parts from reference TRBV29-1 and TRBJ1-2): SAVISQKPSRDICQRGTSLTIQCQVDSQVTMMFWYRQQPGQSLTLIATANQGSEATYESGFVIDKFPISRPNLTFSTLTVSNMSPEDSSIYLCSVGQGVDYGYTFGSGTRLTVV.

This chain's CDR3 is CASSPTGGDSYNEQFF. In nucleotides, the CDR3 is TGTGCCAGCAGCCCGACAGGGGGCGACTCCTACAATGAGCAGTTCTTC. The chain couples TRBV7-9 to TRBJ2-1, with 10 bases lining up with TRBD1. The trim removed 5 bases at V and 0 bases at J, leaving 4 bases unmatched. The V gene's germline CDR1 is SEHNR and CDR2 FQNEAQ (reference sequence). This CDR3 contains 16 residues.

The chain combines TRBV7-3 with TRBJ2-5; a possible D gene is TRBD2 (6 bases). The CDR3 loop spans 14 amino acids. Trimming cost V 4 bases and J 1 base, with 10 bases left between them. Germline-derived CDR1 and CDR2 are SGHTA and FQGTGA. CDR3 in amino acids: CASSWGLSQETQYF. CDR3 DNA sequence: TGTGCCAGCAGCTGGGGACTGTCCCAAGAGACCCAGTACTTC.

V gene TRBV27 combines with J gene TRBJ1-1, with 8 bases lining up with TRBD1. The junction had 5 bases not matched to a gene; V was cut back by 3 bases and J by 2 bases. The germline CDR1 and CDR2 sequences are MNHEY and SMNVEV (reference sequence). The CDR3 extends over 15 amino acids. CDR3 loop: CASSFGRGLNTEAFF. CDR3 in DNA: TGTGCCAGCAGTTTTGGCAGGGGGCTTAACACTGAAGCTTTCTTT.

Regarding this clone: The same CDR3 is also encoded by other DNA sequences in this sample. This sequence joins TRBV7-8 and TRBJ2-7, with D perhaps TRBD1 (6 bases). Per germline, CDR1 SGHVS and CDR2 FQNEAQ. V shed 4 bases and J shed 5 bases, with 15 bases lying between them. CDR3 length equals 14 residues. The CDR3 here is CASSYTQGIHEQYF. The CDR3 DNA sequence: TGTGCCAGCAGCTATACACAGGGAATCCACGAGCAGTACTTC.

This chain connects TRBV5-1 to TRBJ2-1, with a weak D call TRBD2 (6 bases). The germline gives CDR1 SGHRS, CDR2 YFSETQ. The germline V and J ends were trimmed by 3 bases and 2 bases, with 12 bases remaining between them. The CDR3 covers 15 residues. CDR3 in amino acids: CASSSVAATYNEQFF. CDR3 nucleotide sequence: TGCGCCAGCAGCTCCGTAGCGGCTACCTACAATGAGCAGTTCTTC.

V usage is TRBV29-1 and J usage is TRBJ1-4, with TRBD1 matching 7 bases. The CDR3 is 13 amino acids. Germline CDR1 and CDR2: SQVTM and ANQGSEA. The trim removed 7 bases at V and 0 bases at J, leaving 2 bases unmatched. The CDR3 protein is CSGGTATNEKLFF. For the CDR3, the DNA is TGCAGCGGGGGGACAGCAACTAATGAAAAACTGTTTTTT.

The gene calls are TRBV6-4 and TRBJ2-7; D may be TRBD2 (6 bases). The ends were cut back, 3 bases at V and 3 bases at J, with 12 bases in the middle. This CDR3 is built from 14 residues. Per germline, CDR1 MRHNA and CDR2 SNTAGT. The CDR3 is CASSERGDNYEQYF. CDR3 nucleotide sequence: TGTGCCAGCAGTGAGCGCGGGGATAACTACGAGCAGTACTTC.

This clone was observed once. This chain links TRBV5-1 with TRBJ1-1, with 7 nucleotides matching TRBD1. Per germline, CDR1 SGHRS and CDR2 YFSETQ. With 0 bases clipped from V and 0 bases from J, the junction kept 11 bases outside the gene matches. The CDR3 totals 18 residues. CDR3 nucleotide sequence: TGCGCCAGCAGCTTGGCGAGACAGGGAACCTTCATGAACACTGAAGCTTTCTTT. Encoded protein: CASSLARQGTFMNTEAFF.

The chain combines TRBV19 with TRBJ1-5; 9 bases map to TRBD1. The CDR3 extends over 16 amino acids. Germline CDR1 LNHDA, CDR2 SQIVND (reference sequence). With 1 base clipped from V and 4 bases from J, the junction kept 5 bases outside the gene matches. Here the CDR3 DNA reads TGTGCCAGTAGTATAGGGGACAGGGAGGGAAATCAGCCCCAGCATTTT. Translated, it gives CASSIGDREGNQPQHF.

This clone was counted once. The chain combines TRBV7-8 with TRBJ2-2, with 10 bases matching TRBD2. Germline-derived CDR1 and CDR2 are SGHVS and FQNEAQ. J was trimmed by 1 base and V by 4 bases; bases with no gene match: 3. CDR3 size: 16 residues. CDR3 region: CASSSVAGGNTGELFF. CDR3 in DNA: TGTGCCAGCAGCTCGGTAGCGGGGGGGAACACCGGGGAGCTGTTTTTT.

Here the CDR3 reads CATQPEDGYTF. CDR3 nucleotide sequence: TGTGCCACTCAGCCTGAGGATGGCTACACCTTC. The chain joins TRBV28 to TRBJ1-2; unclear D gene. The V gene lost 10 bases and the J gene lost 6 bases, with 12 bases spanning the gap. This CDR3 comprises 11 residues. Germline loops: CDR1 MDHEN, CDR2 SYDVKM.

The J gene is TRBJ2-5, the V gene TRBV4-1; a possible D gene is TRBD1 (5 bases). Trimming removed 1 base at V and 5 bases at J, with 14 bases between. This CDR3 is built from 15 residues. Per the germline V gene, CDR1 is MGHRA and CDR2 is YSYEKL. DNA of the CDR3: TGCGCCAGCAGCCAAGCTACGGACAACGGGGAGACCCAGTACTTC. This encodes CASSQATDNGETQYF.

V is TRBV11-3 and J is TRBJ2-7; D is perhaps TRBD1 (5 bases). Germline V lookup: CDR1 SGHNT, CDR2 YENEEA. Trimming left V 1 base short and J 0 bases short, with 16 bases between. The CDR3 length is 17 residues. CDR3 in DNA: TGTGCCAGCAGCTTAGTATCCAGGGCTGGAAGCTCCTACGAGCAGTACTTC. Translation gives CASSLVSRAGSSYEQYF.

The V gene is TRBV5-1, the J gene TRBJ2-5; 9 bases map to TRBD2. CDR3 length: 15 amino acids. V lost 0 bases to trimming and J lost 6 bases; unmatched junction nucleotides: 6. Germline-derived CDR1 and CDR2 are SGHRS and YFSETQ. CDR3 coding DNA: TGCGCCAGCAGCTTGGTTGGCGGGGGGGCGAAGACCCAGTACTTC. This translates into CASSLVGGGAKTQYF.

Here the CDR3 DNA reads TGCGCCAGCAGCTTGGTGACAGGGGGGGACTACGAGCAGTACTTC. Its protein is CASSLVTGGDYEQYF. This chain uses TRBV5-1 with TRBJ2-7; TRBD1 agrees at 9 bases. Germline CDR1 and CDR2: SGHRS and YFSETQ. The CDR3 is made up of 15 amino acids. J gave up 3 bases and V 0 bases, and 4 bases lay outside the gene matches.

The chain has TRBV5-1 and TRBJ1-1, with D perhaps matching TRBD1 (6 bases). Per the germline V gene, CDR1 is SGHRS and CDR2 is YFSETQ. CDR3 length: 14 residues. The germline V and J ends were trimmed by 5 bases and 3 bases, with 14 bases remaining between them. The CDR3 coding sequence is TGCGCCAGCAGAATACAGGGTCTGGACACTGAAGCTTTCTTT. It translates to CASRIQGLDTEAFF.

The chain couples TRBV7-9 to TRBJ2-7, with D tentatively TRBD1 (5 bases). Germline loops: CDR1 SEHNR, CDR2 FQNEAQ (reference sequence). V lost 5 bases and J lost 0, with 14 bases in between. The CDR3 sequence is 15 residues long. The CDR3 loop reads CASSIDSKLSYEQYF. CDR3 sequence (DNA): TGTGCCAGCAGCATTGACAGCAAACTCTCCTACGAGCAGTACTTC.

The chain has TRBV19 and TRBJ2-2; 7 bases agree with TRBD1. V gave up 5 bases and J gave up 4 bases; unmatched junction bases: 13. The CDR3 is 17 amino acids. Germline CDR1 is LNHDA and CDR2 is SQIVND (reference sequence). Here the CDR3 DNA reads TGTGCCAGTAGTCCCCGACAGGGCCAGGCTTTCACCGGGGAGCTGTTTTTT. Its translation: CASSPRQGQAFTGELFF.

DNA of the CDR3: TGTGCCAGCAGCAGTCCGCAGCCCCAGCATTTT. This encodes CASSSPQPQHF. The chain has TRBV2 and TRBJ1-5; D unclear. From germline, CDR1 is SNHLY and CDR2 FYNNEI. Deletions cut 6 bases from V and 7 bases from J, with 7 bases between. The CDR3 totals 11 residues.

The J gene is TRBJ1-5, the V gene TRBV9; TRBD1 agrees at 10 bases. CDR1 is SGDLS and CDR2 is YYNGEE in the germline V gene. The CDR3 is made up of 15 amino acids. The trim removed 4 bases at V and 0 bases at J, leaving 1 base unmatched. The CDR3 is CASSRDRGSNQPQHF. In nucleotides, the CDR3 is TGTGCCAGCAGCCGGGACAGGGGTAGCAATCAGCCCCAGCATTTT. The full variable domain, its missing parts supplied by reference TRBV9 and TRBJ1-5, is DSGVTQTPKHLITATGQRVTLRCSPRSGDLSVYWYQQSLDQGLQFLIQYYNGEERAKGNILERFSAQQFPDLHSELNLSSLELGDSALYFCASSRDRGSNQPQHFGDGTRLSIL.

This sequence joins TRBV5-5 and TRBJ2-7, with D hard to call. Germline V lookup: CDR1 SGHKS, CDR2 YYEKEE (reference sequence). V was trimmed by 1 base and J by 4 bases, leaving 6 bases between them. The CDR3 sequence is 12 residues long. Written as DNA, the CDR3 is TGTGCCAGCAGCTTGTCCGGGTACGAGCAGTACTTC. Protein sequence: CASSLSGYEQYF.

The chain joins TRBV5-1 to TRBJ1-1, with D possibly being TRBD1 (5 bases). Per germline, CDR1 SGHRS and CDR2 YFSETQ. The CDR3 sequence is 14 residues long. The V end was cut by 0 bases, the J end by 7 bases, with 13 bases between. In DNA, the CDR3 is TGCGCCAGCAGCTTGGCGGAGGGGTTTGGTGAAGCTTTCTTT. Translation gives CASSLAEGFGEAFF.

The V call is TRBV28, the J call TRBJ2-7; no definite D call. The CDR3 consists of 11 residues. The germline V and J ends were trimmed by 6 bases and 0 bases, with 3 bases remaining between them. Germline values: CDR1 MDHEN, CDR2 SYDVKM. The CDR3 loop reads CASRLSYEQYF. In nucleotides, the CDR3 is TGTGCCAGCAGACTCTCCTACGAGCAGTACTTC. The full variable domain, its missing parts supplied by reference TRBV28 and TRBJ2-7, is DVKVTQSSRYLVKRTGEKVFLECVQDMDHENMFWYRQDPGLGLRLIYFSYDVKMKEKGDIPEGYSVSREKKERFSLILESASTNQTSMYLCASRLSYEQYFGPGTRLTVT.

The chain combines TRBV6-5 with TRBJ1-1; D perhaps matches TRBD1 (6 bases). There are 12 residues in the CDR3. Trimming left V 4 bases short and J 4 bases short, with 7 bases between. CDR1 is MNHEY, CDR2 SVGAGI, per germline. The CDR3 loop reads CASSSQGTEAFF. The CDR3 DNA sequence: TGTGCCAGCAGTTCACAGGGCACTGAAGCTTTCTTT.

The table lists this clone with a few counts. The chain joins TRBV2 to TRBJ2-7; 7 bases fit TRBD1. The CDR3 is made up of 14 amino acids. V lost 6 bases, J lost 0 bases, and 5 bases stayed unmatched. The V gene's germline CDR1 is SNHLY and CDR2 FYNNEI. CDR3 nucleotide sequence: TGTGCCAGCAGAATACAGGGGACCTCCTACGAGCAGTACTTC. It specifies CASRIQGTSYEQYF.

The CDR3 reads CASRSAGEGHRCTF. The CDR3 DNA is TGTGCCAGCAGGTCCGCGGGGGAGGGTCATCGGTGCACCTTC. This rearrangement joins TRBV6-1 to TRBJ1-2; D is possibly TRBD1 (5 bases). CDR3 length equals 14 residues. The germline V gene has CDR1 MNHNS and CDR2 SASEGT. Trimming took 6 bases from V and 13 from J, leaving 24 bases between them.

The chain is built from TRBV28 and TRBJ1-5; possibly TRBD1 for D (6 bases). In germline, CDR1 is MDHEN, CDR2 SYDVKM. V was cut by 10 bases and J by 5 bases, with 15 bases left in between. The CDR3 loop spans 13 amino acids. CDR3 nucleotide sequence: TGTGCCACCAGGGGCAGGTCCCATCAGCCCCAGCATTTT. Its translation: CATRGRSHQPQHF.